The clone carrying this T cell receptor beta chain was recorded at least ten times. Its antigen is unidentified. This sample was included in a study of T cells after yellow fever vaccination. Regarding the study as a whole: Reappearance after the booster was observed for most primary-vaccination clones (about 97% CD4, roughly 88% CD8). Only a minor proportion of clonotypes was detected across both CD4 and CD8 compartments.

UMIs and a universal primer site were added when TCR cDNA was made by 5'RACE template switching. TCRdb fed the 5' RACE reads into MiXCR, producing one record per CDR3 protein. The sample gives 350,000 to 450,000 distinct CDR3 sequences, more than 5.5% of which show up once; 15% is in the top ten. The TCR sequence derives from a young man who received the YFV17D yellow fever vaccine. Here the sequenced sample was PBMCs, taken 5 days after the yellow fever booster vaccination.

The CDR3 nucleotides read TGTGCCAGCAGTTTTTGGGTCTCTGGGGCCAACGTCCTGACTTTC. Its translation is CASSFWVSGANVLTF. The chain is built from TRBV12-3 or TRBV12-4 and TRBJ2-6; D unresolved. Trimming took 3 bases from V and 0 from J, leaving 6 bases between them. There are 15 residues in the CDR3.